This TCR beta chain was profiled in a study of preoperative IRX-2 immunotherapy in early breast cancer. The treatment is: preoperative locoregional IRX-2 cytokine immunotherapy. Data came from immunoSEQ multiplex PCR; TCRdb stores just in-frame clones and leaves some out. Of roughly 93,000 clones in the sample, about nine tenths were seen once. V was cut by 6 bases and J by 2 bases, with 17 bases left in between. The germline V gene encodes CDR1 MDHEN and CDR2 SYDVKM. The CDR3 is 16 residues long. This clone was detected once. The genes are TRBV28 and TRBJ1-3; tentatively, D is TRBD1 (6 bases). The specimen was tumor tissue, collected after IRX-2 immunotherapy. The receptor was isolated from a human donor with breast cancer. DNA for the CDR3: TGTGCCAGCAGCCAGCCTGGACAGACTCCTGGAAACACCATATATTTT. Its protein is CASSQPGQTPGNTIYF. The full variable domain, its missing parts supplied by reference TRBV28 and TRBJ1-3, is DVKVTQSSRYLVKRTGEKVFLECVQDMDHENMFWYRQDPGLGLRLIYFSYDVKMKEKGDIPEGYSVSREKKERFSLILESASTNQTSMYLCASSQPGQTPGNTIYFGEGSWLTVV.